This entry describes one T cell receptor beta chain. This specimen belongs to a study of blood T cell repertoires in COVID-19. Turning to the study itself: From the United States, Italy and Spain came samples of acute and convalescent COVID-19. PBMCs, B-cell-depleted T cells, or T cells were the source of the cDNA or gDNA that made up the material.

Original processing notes: Amplification of reference gene primers was used by the study to estimate nucleated cell counts. The protocol was immunoSEQ multiplex PCR, while the TCRdb copy is restricted to in-frame clones and leaves out a portion. V and J calls and clone size are as listed in that table; D and trimming were resolved from the DNA. The repertoire includes under 200,000 clones, 87% of them detected once, and 10% sits in the top ten. The CDR3 sequence is 16 residues long. J gave up 9 bases and V 2 bases, and 9 bases lay outside the gene matches. The germline gives CDR1 MNHNS, CDR2 SASEGT. Seattle's enrolled individuals joined amid active infection and were then monitored longitudinally.

The sequenced material came from peripheral blood. This clonotype was sampled from a woman aged 65 to 85 with COVID-19, enrolled during active disease. This sequence joins TRBV6-1 and TRBJ2-1; the match to TRBD2 covers 11 bases. The CDR3 DNA follows: TGTGCCAGCAGTGAAAGTGATAGCGGGGGGGCCAGTGAGCAGTTCTTC. It codes for CASSESDSGGASEQFF.